Following are 30 T cell receptor beta chains from one sample sequenced in a study of Ad26.COV2.S vaccination and SARS-CoV-2 variants. This table comes from immunoSEQ multiplex PCR, and its TCRdb copy is limited to in-frame clones, with some not included. The sample has some 180,000 clones; roughly nine tenths are singletons. The starting material was peripheral blood, obtained after recovery from COVID-19. These receptors were collected from a human donor who had recovered from COVID-19.

V usage is TRBV19 and J usage is TRBJ2-6; possible D gene TRBD2, 5 bases. Germline V gene data show CDR1 as LNHDA and CDR2 as SQIVND (reference sequence). The CDR3 covers 17 residues. V was cut by 2 bases and J by 0 bases, with 11 bases left in between. The CDR3 DNA is TGTGCCAGTAGTATACCGCGGGCCACCTCTGGGGCCAACGTCCTGACTTTC. Amino acids: CASSIPRATSGANVLTF.

V usage is TRBV27 and J usage is TRBJ2-1, with D unclear. V was shortened by 1 base and J by 2 bases, with 6 bases between the two germline ends. Germline V CDR1 and CDR2: MNHEY, SMNVEV (reference sequence). The CDR3 is 14 residues long. DNA of the CDR3: TGTGCCAGCAGTTTATGGGGTGCCTACAATGAGCAGTTCTTC. This sequence encodes CASSLWGAYNEQFF.

The chain combines TRBV7-6 with TRBJ1-6; tentative D call: TRBD1 (6 bases). The length of the CDR3 is 16 residues. The V end was cut by 1 base, the J end by 6 bases, with 13 bases between. Germline V gene lookup returns CDR1 SGHVS and CDR2 FNYEAQ. The CDR3 nucleotides are TGTGCCAGCAGCTTAGAACAGGGCGGGTTTAATTCACCCCTCCACTTT. Its translation is CASSLEQGGFNSPLHF.

About this clone itself: Other DNA sequences from this sample encode an identical CDR3 as well. The rearrangement joins TRBV5-1 to TRBJ2-7; D is ambiguous. Trimming stripped 3 bases from V and 0 bases from J, with 4 bases between. The CDR3 is 12 residues long. CDR1 SGHRS and CDR2 YFSETQ come from the germline V gene. Here the CDR3 reads CASSWDSYEQYF. CDR3 bases: TGCGCCAGCAGCTGGGACTCCTACGAGCAGTACTTC.

The chain carries TRBV6-1 and TRBJ1-2; D gene uncertain. The CDR3 is made up of 14 amino acids. Between the trimmed V and J ends, which lost 3 bases and 8 bases, there was a span of 16 bases. Germline V lookup: CDR1 MNHNS, CDR2 SASEGT. The CDR3 here is CASSDEDYSGGYTF. The CDR3 coding sequence is TGTGCCAGCAGTGATGAAGATTATTCGGGGGGCTACACCTTC.

The chain links TRBV29-1 to TRBJ2-1; either TRBD1 or TRBD2 may supply D (5 bases each). The V and J ends lost 0 bases and 0 bases respectively, with 18 bases between them. This CDR3 has 18 amino acids. Germline-derived CDR1 and CDR2 are SQVTM and ANQGSEA. The CDR3 coding sequence is TGCAGCGTTGAAGATCGCCGTGGGACGTACAGCTCCTACAATGAGCAGTTCTTC. Protein: CSVEDRRGTYSSYNEQFF.

The sample holds a few counts of this clone. The CDR3 reads CASSLQGGLETQYF. For the CDR3, the DNA is TGTGCCAGCAGCCTACAGGGTGGGTTGGAGACCCAGTACTTC. V gene TRBV3-1 (or the pseudogene TRBV3-2) combines with J gene TRBJ2-5, with D perhaps TRBD1 (6 bases). Germline CDR1 is LGHDT and CDR2 is YNNKEL (reference sequence). The CDR3 is 14 residues long. Trimming stripped 4 bases from V and 5 bases from J, with 14 bases between.

The J gene is TRBJ2-3, the V gene TRBV13; no definite D call. Trimming left V 0 bases short and J 0 bases short, with 10 bases between. This CDR3 has 16 amino acids. Germline CDR1 and CDR2: PRHDT and FYEKMQ (reference sequence). CDR3 sequence reads: CASSLGVDPSTDTQYF. The DNA of the CDR3 is TGTGCCAGCAGCTTAGGGGTCGATCCTAGCACAGATACGCAGTATTTT.

The chain recombines TRBV18 with TRBJ2-4, with a possible D match to TRBD2 (6 bases). Germline V gene lookup returns CDR1 KGHSH and CDR2 LQKENI. This CDR3 comprises 15 residues. V lost 6 bases, J lost 4 bases, and 16 bases lay in between. CDR3 region: CASSLMGGRKNIQYF. CDR3 nucleotides: TGTGCCAGCTCCCTCATGGGGGGTAGGAAAAACATTCAGTACTTC.

In its sample, this clone is medium-sized. J is TRBJ1-2 and V is TRBV29-1; 11 nucleotides align to TRBD1. Germline CDR1 SQVTM, CDR2 ANQGSEA. Trimming removed 4 bases from V and 4 bases from J; junction bases left unmatched: 2. There are 13 residues in the CDR3. The CDR3 nucleotides are TGCAGCGTTGGGACAGGGGGCCTCTATGGCTACACCTTC. Its translation: CSVGTGGLYGYTF.

CDR3: CASSVGLRSENEQFF. The CDR3 coding sequence is TGTGCCAGCAGCGTAGGACTAAGGAGCGAGAATGAGCAGTTCTTC. This rearrangement joins TRBV9 to TRBJ2-1; TRBD2 is a possible D gene (5 bases). Germline values: CDR1 SGDLS, CDR2 YYNGEE. This CDR3 is built from 15 residues. V lost 0 bases and J lost 7, with 14 bases in between.

This chain joins TRBV7-9 and TRBJ1-1, with D uncertain. The V and J ends lost 6 bases and 2 bases respectively, with 19 bases between them. The CDR3 totals 16 residues. The germline gives CDR1 SEHNR, CDR2 FQNEAQ (reference sequence). CDR3 nucleotide sequence: TGTGCCAGCAGACCCTGGACTGGACGGTCAAACACTGAAGCTTTCTTT. As protein: CASRPWTGRSNTEAFF.

The V and J genes are TRBV6-1 and TRBJ1-2; D uncertain. The CDR3 has 15 residues. CDR1 and CDR2 from the germline V gene are MNHNS and SASEGT. Trimming took off 1 base at V and 4 bases at J, with 13 bases between the two ends. CDR3 sequence: CASSEGSPLTYGYTF. The CDR3, as DNA: TGTGCCAGCAGTGAAGGCTCTCCATTAACCTATGGCTACACCTTC.

This clone appeared once. The rearrangement uses TRBV2 and TRBJ1-3; D gene uncertain. Trimming left V 6 bases short and J 0 bases short, with 6 bases between. Germline values: CDR1 SNHLY, CDR2 FYNNEI. The CDR3 is 13 amino acids. CDR3 nucleotide sequence: TGTGCCAGCAGCCTCAGCTCTGGAAACACCATATATTTT. Residues: CASSLSSGNTIYF.

This chain joins TRBV3-1 (or the pseudogene TRBV3-2) and TRBJ1-3, with D unclear. The CDR3 extends over 17 amino acids. Germline lookup yields CDR1 LGHDT and CDR2 YNNKEL (reference sequence). V was pared by 2 bases and J by 0 bases, with 14 bases between. The DNA for the CDR3 is TGTGCCAGCAGCCAATTTTATGGAGCCGACTCTGGAAACACCATATATTTT. Translation: CASSQFYGADSGNTIYF.

The chain carries TRBV5-1 and TRBJ2-1; D is perhaps TRBD1 (6 bases). V dropped 2 bases and J dropped 10 bases, with 10 bases sitting between them. The CDR3 is 12 amino acids. The germline V gene has CDR1 SGHRS and CDR2 YFSETQ. The chain's CDR3 is CASSLQGWEQFF. The CDR3 DNA reads TGCGCCAGCAGCTTACAGGGATGGGAGCAGTTCTTC.

This clone was seen just once. The CDR3, as DNA: TGTGCCAGCTCACCGGGGCTAGGCTCAGCCGGAGATACGCAGTATTTT. It encodes CASSPGLGSAGDTQYF. The chain joins TRBV18 to TRBJ2-3; D might be TRBD1 (5 bases). Germline V gene data show CDR1 as KGHSH and CDR2 as LQKENI. There are 16 residues in the CDR3. Trimming shortened V by 3 bases and J by 5 bases, and 18 bases separated the two germline ends.

V and J are TRBV19 and TRBJ1-1; TRBD1 might be the D (5 bases). Germline CDR1 LNHDA, CDR2 SQIVND (reference sequence). Trimming left V 1 base short and J 2 bases short, with 11 bases between. The CDR3 length is 15 residues. The DNA for the CDR3 is TGTGCCAGTAGTATAGTCGGGGCTAGTAACACTGAAGCTTTCTTT. Its translation is CASSIVGASNTEAFF.

V usage is TRBV5-1 and J usage is TRBJ2-3, with D maybe TRBD1 (5 bases). Trimming removed 0 bases from V and 4 bases from J, with 15 bases in between. This CDR3 comprises 16 residues. CDR1 is SGHRS, CDR2 YFSETQ, per germline. The CDR3 DNA reads as TGCGCCAGCAGCTTGGAGCAGGTATTAGGGGCAGATACGCAGTATTTT. Protein product: CASSLEQVLGADTQYF.

The chain combines TRBV11-2 with TRBJ1-2; 9 bases are shared with TRBD1. Germline CDR1 SGHAT, CDR2 FQNNGV. Trimming removed 4 bases from V and 1 base from J; junction bases left unmatched: 13. There are 18 residues in the CDR3. The CDR3 coding sequence is TGTGCCAGCAGCTCCCTTACAGGGGGCTTGAGGAATAACTATGGCTACACCTTC. It translates to CASSSLTGGLRNNYGYTF.

The gene calls are TRBV10-3 and TRBJ2-7; 10 positions agree with TRBD1. CDR3 size: 13 residues. Trimming took 10 bases from V and 2 from J; bases not matched to a gene: 5. Germline V gives CDR1 ENHRY, CDR2 SYGVKD. The CDR3 DNA is TGTGCCACCGGAGGGACAGGGGCCTACGAGCAGTACTTC. Protein sequence: CATGGTGAYEQYF.

This chain joins TRBV20-1 and TRBJ1-1; 8 bases agree with TRBD1. The J segment lost 8 bases and the V segment lost 5 bases, leaving 4 bases of the junction unmatched. This CDR3 comprises 11 residues. Per germline, CDR1 DFQATT and CDR2 SNEGSKA (reference sequence). CDR3 residues: CSASRDREAFF. CDR3 in DNA: TGCAGTGCTTCTCGGGACAGGGAAGCTTTCTTT.

The chain joins TRBV6-6 to TRBJ2-7; D gene unclear. The CDR3 is 13 residues long. Germline V gives CDR1 MNHNY, CDR2 SVGAGI (reference sequence). The V end lost 8 bases, the J end lost 2 bases, and 13 bases lay between the germline ends. CDR3 DNA: TGTGCCAGCTCCGAACAGCGCACCTACGAGCAGTACTTC. It specifies CASSEQRTYEQYF.

This clone was counted only a few times. The chain recombines TRBV3-1 (or the pseudogene TRBV3-2) with TRBJ2-2; D uncertain. The CDR3 loop spans 13 amino acids. The germline V and J ends were trimmed by 0 bases and 7 bases, with 6 bases remaining between them. Germline CDR1 is LGHDT and CDR2 is YNNKEL (reference sequence). For the CDR3, the DNA is TGTGCCAGCAGCCAAGATCGGCACGGGGAGCTGTTTTTT. This sequence encodes CASSQDRHGELFF.

J is TRBJ2-1 and V is TRBV28; 13 nucleotides line up with TRBD2. J lost 5 bases, V lost 3 bases, and 25 bases had no gene match. The CDR3 contains 23 residues. Germline V CDR1 and CDR2: MDHEN, SYDVKM. The CDR3 coding sequence is TGTGCCAGCAGTTTGTTAGACGGCAGTTTACTAGCGGGGGGGCCACGAGGAAACAATGAGCAGTTCTTC. This sequence encodes CASSLLDGSLLAGGPRGNNEQFF. Looking up the rest from reference TRBV28 and TRBJ2-1 gives the full variable domain: DVKVTQSSRYLVKRTGEKVFLECVQDMDHENMFWYRQDPGLGLRLIYFSYDVKMKEKGDIPEGYSVSREKKERFSLILESASTNQTSMYLCASSLLDGSLLAGGPRGNNEQFFGPGTRLTVL.

The rearrangement joins TRBV5-1 to TRBJ1-2; D not certain. Germline loops: CDR1 SGHRS, CDR2 YFSETQ. The CDR3 runs 13 residues. V was pared by 0 bases and J by 3 bases, with 6 bases between. For the CDR3, the DNA is TGCGCCAGCAGCTTGGAGGCAGACTATGGCTACACCTTC. This translates into CASSLEADYGYTF.

The gene calls are TRBV3-1 (or the pseudogene TRBV3-2) and TRBJ1-2; D not resolved. Germline V gives CDR1 LGHDT, CDR2 YNNKEL (reference sequence). V lost 4 bases to trimming and J lost 8 bases, with 14 bases between them. The CDR3 spans 13 residues. CDR3 sequence (DNA): TGTGCCAGCAGCCTCGGACCCCTCGAGGGCTACACCTTC. Translating gives CASSLGPLEGYTF.

The J gene is TRBJ2-1, the V gene TRBV12-3 or TRBV12-4; the D is unclear. Trimming left V 3 bases short and J 8 bases short, with 5 bases between. This CDR3 has 11 residues. Written as DNA, the CDR3 is TGTGCCAGCAGTTTGTATCATGAGCAGTTCTTC. As protein: CASSLYHEQFF.

The chain links TRBV7-6 to TRBJ1-6; 8 bases are a match to TRBD1. The CDR3 length is 14 residues. From germline, CDR1 is SGHVS and CDR2 FNYEAQ. V shed 1 base and J 7 bases; nucleotides not matched to a gene: 0. The CDR3, as DNA: TGTGCCAGCAGCTTAGGGACAGGGAATTCACCCCTCCACTTT. Its translation: CASSLGTGNSPLHF.

The chain is built from TRBV15 and TRBJ1-5, with no clear D. This CDR3 has 11 amino acids. CDR1 is LNHNV and CDR2 is YYDKDF in the germline V gene (reference sequence). The V gene lost 5 bases and the J gene lost 11 bases, with 10 bases spanning the gap. CDR3: CATSPGHAQHF. In nucleotides, the CDR3 is TGTGCCACCAGCCCTGGGCATGCCCAGCATTTT.